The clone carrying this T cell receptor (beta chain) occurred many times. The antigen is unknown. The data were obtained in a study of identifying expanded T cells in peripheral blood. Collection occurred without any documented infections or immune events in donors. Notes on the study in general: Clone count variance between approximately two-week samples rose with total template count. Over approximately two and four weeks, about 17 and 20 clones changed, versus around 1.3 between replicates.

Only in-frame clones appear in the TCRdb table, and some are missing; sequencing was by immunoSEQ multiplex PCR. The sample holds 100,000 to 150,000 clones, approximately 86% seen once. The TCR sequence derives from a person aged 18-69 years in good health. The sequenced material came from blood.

The CDR3 coding sequence is TGTGCCAGCAGTGACACCTGGCTCTCCACTGAAGCTTTCTTT. Protein sequence: CASSDTWLSTEAFF. This chain connects TRBV6-1 to TRBJ1-1, with D unresolved. Per germline, CDR1 MNHNS and CDR2 SASEGT. The CDR3 totals 14 residues. V lost 3 bases and J lost 4, with 12 bases in between.